The rows below give T cell receptor beta chains drawn from one sample of a study of cytomegalovirus exposure and HLA in healthy donors. The assay was immunoSEQ multiplex PCR, and TCRdb's table has in-frame clones only and misses some. There are 150,000 to 200,000 clones in the sample; around 73% occur only once, and 2.4% lies in the top ten. The material sequenced was PBMCs. These receptors were collected from a man aged 55 to 70 in good health and CMV-seronegative. Each CDR3 is given with its conserved first and last residue. The D gene is left open where the match is weak. Some rows mark clone size as missing; the rest say once, few, many or name a class of expanded clone.

abundance	v_gene	len	d_gene	j_gene	CDR3aa	CDR3nt
once	TRBV5-1	15	TRBD1	TRBJ2-7	CASSLTGANSYEQYF	TGCGCCAGCAGCCTGACAGGGGCCAACTCCTACGAGCAGTACTTC
-	TRBV7-9	15	-	TRBJ2-1	CASSSPGNNVDEQFF	TGTGCCAGCAGCTCCCCGGGGAATAATGTGGATGAGCAGTTCTTC
-	TRBV7-9	16	-	TRBJ1-2	CASSPAEGLANYGYTF	TGTGCCAGCAGTCCAGCGGAGGGTCTGGCTAACTATGGCTACACCTTC
-	TRBV6-5	13	TRBD1	TRBJ2-2	CATGGGRSGELFF	TGTGCGACAGGGGGGGGGAGGTCCGGGGAGCTGTTTTTT
-	TRBV5-1	14	-	TRBJ1-1	CASSDGVMNTEAFF	TGCGCCAGCAGCGACGGGGTTATGAACACTGAAGCTTTCTTT
-	TRBV7-2	15	TRBD2	TRBJ2-1	CASSQTGAGGGEQFF	TGTGCCAGCAGCCAAACCGGGGCGGGAGGGGGGGAGCAGTTCTTC
-	TRBV5-6	16	-	TRBJ1-5	CASSLAATGWNQPQHF	TGTGCCAGCAGCTTGGCCGCTACAGGGTGGAATCAGCCCCAGCATTTT
-	TRBV7-9	14	-	TRBJ1-4	CASSLVSSNEKLFF	TGTGCCAGCAGCTTAGTATCCAGTAATGAAAAACTGTTTTTT
-	TRBV6-5	14	-	TRBJ1-4	CASSLSRGDEKLFF	TGTGCCAGCAGTTTAAGCAGGGGTGATGAAAAACTGTTTTTT
-	TRBV2	12	-	TRBJ2-7	CANSLTVYEQYF	TGTGCCAACAGCTTGACAGTTTACGAGCAGTACTTC
-	TRBV2	16	TRBD2	TRBJ2-2	CASSLTSGRNTGELFF	TGTGCCAGCAGCCTCACTAGCGGGAGAAACACCGGGGAGCTGTTTTTT
few	TRBV5-1	14	-	TRBJ2-5	CASSLADQVETQYF	TGCGCCAGCAGCTTGGCCGACCAGGTAGAGACCCAGTACTTC
-	TRBV7-9	15	-	TRBJ1-1	CASSPRGSENTEAFF	TGTGCCAGCAGCCCCAGAGGTTCAGAGAACACTGAAGCTTTCTTT
-	TRBV4-2	15	-	TRBJ2-7	CASSQGGVSSYEQYF	TGTGCCAGCAGCCAAGGCGGGGTGAGCTCCTACGAGCAGTACTTC
-	TRBV25-1	16	-	TRBJ2-2	CASSDSLTGVTGELFF	TGTGCCAGCAGTGATTCTTTAACGGGAGTCACCGGGGAGCTGTTTTTT
-	TRBV5-1	15	-	TRBJ1-3	CASSLGGGAGNTIYF	TGCGCCAGCAGCTTGGGGGGGGGTGCTGGAAACACCATATATTTT
-	TRBV5-6	18	-	TRBJ1-2	CASSLFKVLHSPNYGYPF	TGTGCCAGCAGCTTGTTCAAGGTCCTGCATAGCCCAAACTATGGCTACCCCTTC
-	TRBV5-6	16	TRBD2	TRBJ2-1	CASSSPGLAGSHEQFF	TGTGCCAGCAGCTCACCGGGACTAGCGGGATCTCATGAGCAGTTCTTC
-	TRBV5-4	15	TRBD1	TRBJ2-7	CASSLRTGVASEQYF	TGTGCCAGCAGCTTAAGAACAGGGGTGGCTAGTGAGCAGTACTTC
-	TRBV6-5	14	-	TRBJ1-2	CASRVDGEAYGYTF	TGTGCCAGCAGGGTGGACGGGGAGGCCTATGGCTACACCTTC
-	TRBV6-1	20	TRBD1	TRBJ2-7	CASSEALSRTGSFSMGEQYF	TGTGCCAGCAGTGAAGCGCTCTCAAGGACAGGGTCCTTTAGTATGGGCGAGCAGTACTTC
-	TRBV7-8	17	TRBD1	TRBJ2-2	CASSLTGTGVRTGELFF	TGTGCCAGCAGCCTTACCGGGACAGGGGTACGCACCGGGGAGCTGTTTTTT
-	TRBV4-1	16	TRBD1	TRBJ2-7	CASSQDRDRRSYEQYF	TGCGCCAGCAGCCAAGATAGGGACAGGAGATCCTACGAGCAGTACTTC
once	TRBV5-1	16	TRBD2	TRBJ2-3	CASSFSPGAGGDTQYF	TGCGCCAGCAGCTTTTCACCCGGCGCGGGGGGGGATACGCAGTATTTT
-	TRBV5-6	16	TRBD1	TRBJ2-5	CASSIAGTGWGETQYF	TGTGCCAGCAGCATTGCCGGGACAGGGTGGGGAGAGACCCAGTACTTC
-	TRBV7-3	16	TRBD2	TRBJ2-5	CASSLNSGRAGETQYF	TGTGCCAGCAGCCTAAATAGCGGGAGGGCCGGGGAGACCCAGTACTTC
-	TRBV28	16	TRBD1	TRBJ2-2	CASREDRGLGTGELFF	TGTGCCAGCAGGGAGGACAGGGGGCTGGGGACCGGGGAGCTGTTTTTT
-	TRBV18	16	TRBD1	TRBJ2-7	CASSPPPDRGNYEQYF	TGTGCCAGCTCACCACCTCCGGACAGGGGGAACTACGAGCAGTACTTC
-	TRBV19	15	TRBD2	TRBJ2-5	CASGLGGGHQETQYF	TGTGCCAGCGGCCTTGGCGGGGGTCACCAAGAGACCCAGTACTTC
-	TRBV5-4	16	-	TRBJ1-1	CASSLRQSLMNTEAFF	TGTGCCAGCAGCTTGAGACAATCCCTAATGAACACTGAAGCTTTCTTT
-	TRBV4-2	15	TRBD2	TRBJ2-1	CASSQGGGSYNEQFF	TGTGCCAGCAGCCAAGGGGGGGGGTCCTACAATGAGCAGTTCTTC
-	TRBV25-1	16	-	TRBJ1-1	CASSEYGWGENTEAFF	TGTGCCAGCAGTGAATACGGCTGGGGGGAGAACACTGAAGCTTTCTTT
-	TRBV2	14	-	TRBJ2-7	CASRADSTSYEQYF	TGTGCCAGCAGGGCGGACAGTACCTCCTACGAGCAGTACTTC
-	TRBV10-3	14	TRBD1	TRBJ2-7	CAISADRAPYEQYF	TGTGCCATCAGTGCAGACAGGGCCCCCTACGAGCAGTACTTC
-	TRBV20-1	11	-	TRBJ1-1	CSARVKTEAFF	TGCAGTGCCCGAGTAAAGACTGAAGCTTTCTTT
-	TRBV5-1	16	TRBD2	TRBJ2-1	CASSQLTSGGNNEQFF	TGCGCCAGCAGCCAATTAACTAGCGGGGGAAACAATGAGCAGTTCTTC
-	TRBV5-1	16	TRBD2	TRBJ2-5	CASSLTGGIRRETQYF	TGCGCCAGCAGCTTGACGGGGGGAATACGGCGAGAGACCCAGTACTTC